These T cell receptor beta chains were read from a single sample in a study of blood T cell repertoires in COVID-19. Data came from immunoSEQ multiplex PCR; TCRdb stores just in-frame clones and leaves some out. The top ten hold approximately 2% of the sample, which has roughly 280,000 clones, around nine tenths seen once. Sequences were obtained from PBMCs or T cells enriched from blood (not recorded which). Receptors originate from a woman aged 60-70 years who had recovered from COVID-19. The CDR3 runs from the conserved cysteine through the conserved F or W. D genes are given only for firm matches. Clone size is not always given. Where it is, it says once, few, many or a class for expanded clones.

v_gene: TRBV2
j_gene: TRBJ2-7
abundance: NA
d_gene: NA
CDR3aa: CASSEWEREFTYEQYF
CDR3nt: TGTGCCAGCAGTGAATGGGAGAGGGAGTTCACCTACGAGCAGTACTTC

v_gene: TRBV25-1
j_gene: TRBJ1-1
abundance: NA
d_gene: TRBD1
CDR3aa: CASSDSRQGDTEAFF
CDR3nt: TGTGCCAGCAGTGACTCTCGACAGGGCGACACTGAAGCTTTCTTT

v_gene: TRBV19
j_gene: TRBJ2-4
abundance: NA
d_gene: NA
CDR3aa: CASSRVPQAAAKNIQYF
CDR3nt: TGTGCCAGTAGTCGAGTCCCACAGGCTGCGGCCAAAAACATTCAGTACTTC

v_gene: TRBV5-1
j_gene: TRBJ2-7
abundance: NA
d_gene: NA
CDR3aa: CASSQDSSSYEQYF
CDR3nt: TGCGCCAGCAGCCAGGACAGTTCCTCCTACGAGCAGTACTTC

v_gene: TRBV30
j_gene: TRBJ1-3
abundance: NA
d_gene: NA
CDR3aa: CAWAWTDGRNTIYF
CDR3nt: TGTGCCTGGGCCTGGACTGACGGACGAAACACCATATATTTT

v_gene: TRBV27
j_gene: TRBJ2-7
abundance: NA
d_gene: NA
CDR3aa: CASSFSLTYEQYF
CDR3nt: TGTGCCAGCAGTTTCTCCCTTACCTACGAGCAGTACTTC

v_gene: TRBV14
j_gene: TRBJ2-7
abundance: NA
d_gene: TRBD2
CDR3aa: CASSPWTRDEQYF
CDR3nt: TGTGCCAGCAGCCCTTGGACTAGAGACGAGCAGTACTTC

v_gene: TRBV2
j_gene: TRBJ1-5
abundance: once
d_gene: NA
CDR3aa: CASRRFSNQPQHF
CDR3nt: TGTGCCAGCAGGCGGTTTAGCAATCAGCCCCAGCATTTT

v_gene: TRBV7-8
j_gene: TRBJ2-1
abundance: NA
d_gene: TRBD1
CDR3aa: CASSSKTGDHYNEQFF
CDR3nt: TGTGCCAGCAGCTCGAAAACAGGGGACCACTACAATGAGCAGTTCTTC

v_gene: TRBV29-1
j_gene: TRBJ2-7
abundance: NA
d_gene: TRBD1
CDR3aa: CSVENPGQETYEQYF
CDR3nt: TGCAGCGTTGAAAACCCGGGACAGGAAACCTACGAGCAGTACTTC

v_gene: TRBV3-1/TRBV3-2
j_gene: TRBJ1-1
abundance: NA
d_gene: NA
CDR3aa: CASSQGEGNTEAFF
CDR3nt: TGTGCCAGCAGCCAAGGGGAGGGGAACACTGAAGCTTTCTTT

v_gene: TRBV19
j_gene: TRBJ1-5
abundance: NA
d_gene: TRBD1
CDR3aa: CATEDRAGVQPQHF
CDR3nt: TGTGCCACCGAGGACAGGGCAGGAGTTCAGCCCCAGCATTTT

v_gene: TRBV24-1
j_gene: TRBJ2-7
abundance: NA
d_gene: NA
CDR3aa: CATSTGSYEQYF
CDR3nt: TGTGCCACCAGTACGGGGTCCTACGAGCAGTACTTC

v_gene: TRBV28
j_gene: TRBJ1-2
abundance: NA
d_gene: NA
CDR3aa: CASSLRANGYTF
CDR3nt: TGTGCCAGCAGTCTCAGGGCGAATGGCTACACCTTC

v_gene: TRBV12-3/TRBV12-4
j_gene: TRBJ1-2
abundance: NA
d_gene: NA
CDR3aa: CASARGGGYTF
CDR3nt: TGTGCCAGCGCCAGGGGTGGTGGCTACACCTTC

v_gene: TRBV4-1
j_gene: TRBJ2-1
abundance: NA
d_gene: NA
CDR3aa: CASSPSGGYNEQFF
CDR3nt: TGCGCCAGCAGCCCCTCTGGAGGGTACAATGAGCAGTTCTTC

v_gene: TRBV30
j_gene: TRBJ2-5
abundance: NA
d_gene: TRBD2
CDR3aa: CAWSVLGLAGGRETQYF
CDR3nt: TGTGCCTGGAGTGTATTGGGACTAGCGGGGGGCCGGGAGACCCAGTACTTC

v_gene: TRBV6-5
j_gene: TRBJ2-2
abundance: NA
d_gene: TRBD1
CDR3aa: CASSYSQGARTGELFF
CDR3nt: TGTGCCAGCAGTTACTCACAGGGGGCGAGAACCGGGGAGCTGTTTTTT

v_gene: TRBV9
j_gene: TRBJ2-3
abundance: NA
d_gene: NA
CDR3aa: CASSLGLANPSGTQYF
CDR3nt: TGTGCCAGCAGCCTAGGACTGGCCAACCCTTCGGGTACGCAGTATTTT

v_gene: TRBV6-5
j_gene: TRBJ1-6
abundance: NA
d_gene: NA
CDR3aa: CARPSDGNNSPLHF
CDR3nt: TGTGCCAGACCGAGTGACGGGAATAATTCACCCCTCCACTTT

v_gene: TRBV19
j_gene: TRBJ1-1
abundance: NA
d_gene: NA
CDR3aa: CASSIDRTSPEAFF
CDR3nt: TGTGCCAGTAGTATAGACCGGACATCCCCTGAAGCTTTCTTT

v_gene: TRBV28
j_gene: TRBJ2-2
abundance: NA
d_gene: NA
CDR3aa: CASRFLSGLRGELFF
CDR3nt: TGTGCCAGCAGATTCCTCTCAGGGCTACGCGGGGAGCTGTTTTTT

v_gene: TRBV25-1
j_gene: TRBJ2-1
abundance: NA
d_gene: TRBD2
CDR3aa: CASSELAGEPYNEQFF
CDR3nt: TGTGCCAGCAGTGAGTTAGCGGGAGAGCCCTACAATGAGCAGTTCTTC

v_gene: TRBV19
j_gene: TRBJ1-4
abundance: once
d_gene: NA
CDR3aa: CASSITTGEKLFF
CDR3nt: TGTGCCAGTAGTATCACTACGGGTGAAAAACTGTTTTTT